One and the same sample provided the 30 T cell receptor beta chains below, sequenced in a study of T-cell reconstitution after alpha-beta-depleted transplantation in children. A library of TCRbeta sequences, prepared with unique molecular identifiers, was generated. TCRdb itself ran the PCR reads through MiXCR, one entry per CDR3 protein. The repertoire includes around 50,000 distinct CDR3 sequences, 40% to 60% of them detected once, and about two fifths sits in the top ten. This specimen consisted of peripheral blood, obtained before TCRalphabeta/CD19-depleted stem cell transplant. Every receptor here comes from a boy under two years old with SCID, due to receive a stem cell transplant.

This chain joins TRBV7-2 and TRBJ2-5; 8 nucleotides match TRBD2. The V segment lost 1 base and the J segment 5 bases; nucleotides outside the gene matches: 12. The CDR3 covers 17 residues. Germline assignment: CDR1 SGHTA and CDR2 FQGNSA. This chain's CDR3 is CASSLGSSGPFYETQYF. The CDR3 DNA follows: TGTGCCAGCAGCTTAGGGTCTAGCGGGCCCTTTTATGAGACCCAGTACTTC.

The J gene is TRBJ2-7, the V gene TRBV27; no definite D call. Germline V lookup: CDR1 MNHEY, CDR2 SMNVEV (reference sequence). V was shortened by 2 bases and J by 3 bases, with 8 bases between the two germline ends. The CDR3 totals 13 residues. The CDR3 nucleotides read TGTGCCAGCAGTTTAGGGGTCTTCTACGAGCAGTACTTC. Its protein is CASSLGVFYEQYF.

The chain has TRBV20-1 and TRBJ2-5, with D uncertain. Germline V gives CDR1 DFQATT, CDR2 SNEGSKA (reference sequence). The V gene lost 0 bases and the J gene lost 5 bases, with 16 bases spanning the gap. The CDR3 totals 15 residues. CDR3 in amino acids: CSARDMGYTAETQYF. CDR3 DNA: TGCAGTGCTAGAGATATGGGATACACCGCCGAGACCCAGTACTTC.

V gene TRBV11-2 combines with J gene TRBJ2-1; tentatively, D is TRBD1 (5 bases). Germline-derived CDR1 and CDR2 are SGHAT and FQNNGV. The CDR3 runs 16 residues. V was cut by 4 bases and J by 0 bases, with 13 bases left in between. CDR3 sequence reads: CASSWRPDSSYNEQFF. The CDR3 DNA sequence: TGTGCCAGCAGCTGGCGGCCTGACAGCTCCTACAATGAGCAGTTCTTC.

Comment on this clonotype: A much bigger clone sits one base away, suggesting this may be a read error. The CDR3 sequence is CANSSNSGGGTEQYF. CDR3 nucleotide sequence: TGCGCCAACAGCTCCAACTCAGGGGGCGGAACCGAGCAGTACTTC. The rearrangement links TRBV5-1 to TRBJ2-7, with 8 positions matching TRBD1. This CDR3 spans 15 amino acids. CDR1 is SGHRS, CDR2 YFSETQ, per germline. The full variable domain, in which reference TRBV5-1 and TRBJ2-7 provide the parts outside the CDR3, is KAGVTQTPRYLIKTRGQQVTLSCSPISGHRSVSWYQQTPGQGLQFLFEYFSETQRNKGNFPGRFSGRQFSNSRSEMNVSTLELGDSALYLCANSSNSGGGTEQYFGPGTRLTVT.

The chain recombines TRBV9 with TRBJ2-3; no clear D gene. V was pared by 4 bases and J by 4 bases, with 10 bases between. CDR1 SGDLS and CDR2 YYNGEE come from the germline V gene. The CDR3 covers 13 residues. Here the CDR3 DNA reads TGTGCCAGCAGCATCGCTGGTGCAGATACGCAGTATTTT. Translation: CASSIAGADTQYF.

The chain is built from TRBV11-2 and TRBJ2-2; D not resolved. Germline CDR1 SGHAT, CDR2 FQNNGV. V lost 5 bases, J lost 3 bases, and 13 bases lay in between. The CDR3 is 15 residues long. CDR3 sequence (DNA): TGTGCCAGCAGCCCCCTGCAGGTGGACACCGGGGAGCTGTTTTTT. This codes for CASSPLQVDTGELFF.

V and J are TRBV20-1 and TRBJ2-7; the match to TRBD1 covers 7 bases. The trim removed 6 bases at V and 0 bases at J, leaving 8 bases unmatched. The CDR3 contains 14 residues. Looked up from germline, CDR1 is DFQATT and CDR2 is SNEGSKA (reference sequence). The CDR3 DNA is TGCAGTGCAAATGACAGGGCCAGCTCCTACGAGCAGTACTTC. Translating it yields CSANDRASSYEQYF.

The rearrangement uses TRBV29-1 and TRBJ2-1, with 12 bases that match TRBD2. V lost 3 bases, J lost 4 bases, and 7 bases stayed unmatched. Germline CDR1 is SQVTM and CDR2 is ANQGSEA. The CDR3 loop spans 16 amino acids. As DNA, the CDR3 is TGCAGCGTTGATCAGCTAGCGGGGGGGCCGTACAATGAGCAGTTCTTC. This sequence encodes CSVDQLAGGPYNEQFF.

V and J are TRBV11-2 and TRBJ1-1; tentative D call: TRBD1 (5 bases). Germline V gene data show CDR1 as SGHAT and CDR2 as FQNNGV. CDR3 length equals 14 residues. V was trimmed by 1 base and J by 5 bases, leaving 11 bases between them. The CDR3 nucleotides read TGTGCCAGCAGCTTAGCCCAGGGTAGGACTGAAGCTTTCTTT. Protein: CASSLAQGRTEAFF.

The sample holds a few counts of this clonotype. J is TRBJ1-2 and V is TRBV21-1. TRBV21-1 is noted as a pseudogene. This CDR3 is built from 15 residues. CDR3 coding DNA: TGTGCCAGCAGCAAAAAGGAAGGATCTAACTATGGCTACACCTTC. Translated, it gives CASSKKEGSNYGYTF.

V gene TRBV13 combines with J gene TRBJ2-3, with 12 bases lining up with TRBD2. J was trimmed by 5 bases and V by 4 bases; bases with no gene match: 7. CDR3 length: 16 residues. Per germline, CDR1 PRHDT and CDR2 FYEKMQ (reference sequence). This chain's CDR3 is CASSSSGGAVRDTQYF. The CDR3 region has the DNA TGTGCCAGCAGCTCTAGCGGGGGGGCCGTAAGAGATACGCAGTATTTT.

The CDR3 loop reads CASSIKGEQYF. CDR3 bases: TGTGCCAGCAGCATAAAGGGCGAGCAGTACTTC. The V gene is TRBV11-2, the J gene TRBJ2-7; D is unresolved. This CDR3 is built from 11 residues. Trimming took off 5 bases at V and 6 bases at J, with 8 bases between the two ends. Germline lookup yields CDR1 SGHAT and CDR2 FQNNGV.

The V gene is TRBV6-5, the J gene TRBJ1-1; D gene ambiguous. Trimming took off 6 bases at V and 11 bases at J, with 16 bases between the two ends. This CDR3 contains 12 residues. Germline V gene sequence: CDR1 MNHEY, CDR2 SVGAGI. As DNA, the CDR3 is TGTGCCAGCAGCCGACCGGGGTCGGGGGCTTTCTTT. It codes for CASSRPGSGAFF.

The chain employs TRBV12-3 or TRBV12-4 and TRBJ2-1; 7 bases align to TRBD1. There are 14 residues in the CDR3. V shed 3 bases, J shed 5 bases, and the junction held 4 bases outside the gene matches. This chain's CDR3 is CASSFYGTDNEQFF. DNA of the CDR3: TGTGCCAGCAGTTTTTACGGGACAGACAATGAGCAGTTCTTC.

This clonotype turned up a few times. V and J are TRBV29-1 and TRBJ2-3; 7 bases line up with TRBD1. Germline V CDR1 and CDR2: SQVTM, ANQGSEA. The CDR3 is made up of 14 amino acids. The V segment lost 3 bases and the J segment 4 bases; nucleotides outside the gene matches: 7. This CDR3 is CSVDTRDSPDTQYF. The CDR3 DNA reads TGCAGCGTTGATACAAGGGACAGCCCAGATACGCAGTATTTT.

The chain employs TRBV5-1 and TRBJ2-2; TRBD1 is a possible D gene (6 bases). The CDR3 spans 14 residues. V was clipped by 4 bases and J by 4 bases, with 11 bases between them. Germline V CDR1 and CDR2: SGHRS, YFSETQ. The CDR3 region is CASSQARGTGELFF. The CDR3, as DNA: TGCGCCAGCAGCCAAGCCAGGGGCACCGGGGAGCTGTTTTTT.

DNA of the CDR3: TGCAGTGCTTCTAGCTTAACAGATACGCAGTATTTT. This encodes CSASSLTDTQYF. The chain links TRBV20-1 to TRBJ2-3; D might be TRBD2 (5 bases). From germline, CDR1 is DFQATT and CDR2 SNEGSKA (reference sequence). CDR3 length: 12 residues. V lost 5 bases and J lost 3, with 9 bases in between.

The CDR3 is CASTTPLGGADTQYF. The CDR3 DNA follows: TGTGCCAGCACCACCCCCTTGGGGGGCGCCGATACGCAGTATTTT. This chain connects TRBV7-9 to TRBJ2-3; tentatively, D is TRBD1 or TRBD2 (6 bases each). Germline lookup yields CDR1 SEHNR and CDR2 FQNEAQ (reference sequence). The CDR3 totals 15 residues. V lost 7 bases, J lost 6 bases, and 20 bases lay in between.

CDR3 residues: CASSSWTDYSTDTQYF. In nucleotides, the CDR3 is TGTGCCAGCAGCTCTTGGACGGACTATAGCACAGATACGCAGTATTTT. This chain joins TRBV11-2 and TRBJ2-3, with D perhaps TRBD2 (6 bases). The CDR3 contains 16 residues. The germline V gene has CDR1 SGHAT and CDR2 FQNNGV. V shed 4 bases and J shed 0 bases, with 14 bases lying between them.

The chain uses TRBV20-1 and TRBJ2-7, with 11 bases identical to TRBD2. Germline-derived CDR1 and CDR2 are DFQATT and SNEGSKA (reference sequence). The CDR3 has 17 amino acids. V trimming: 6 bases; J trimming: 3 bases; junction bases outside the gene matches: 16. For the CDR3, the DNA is TGCAGTGCCATTAGAGGTAGCGGGGGGGCCAGTGTCTACGAGCAGTACTTC. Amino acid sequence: CSAIRGSGGASVYEQYF.

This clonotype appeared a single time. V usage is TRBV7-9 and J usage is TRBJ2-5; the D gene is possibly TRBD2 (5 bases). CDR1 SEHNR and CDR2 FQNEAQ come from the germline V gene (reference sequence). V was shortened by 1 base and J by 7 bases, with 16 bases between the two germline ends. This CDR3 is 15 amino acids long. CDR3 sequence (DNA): TGTGCCAGCAGCTTAGGCGGAATGATCCGGGGGACCCAGTACTTC. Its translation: CASSLGGMIRGTQYF.

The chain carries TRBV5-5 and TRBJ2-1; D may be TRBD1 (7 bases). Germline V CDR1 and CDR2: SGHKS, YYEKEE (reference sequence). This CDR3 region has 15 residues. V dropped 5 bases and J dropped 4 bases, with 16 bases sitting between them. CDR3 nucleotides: TGTGCCAGCAGACGGCAGGCAGGGGGGTACAATGAGCAGTTCTTC. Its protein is CASRRQAGGYNEQFF.

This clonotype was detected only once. CDR3 sequence (DNA): TGTGCCAGCAGCTTTAGCGGGGGGAACACAGATACGCAGTATTTT. It yields the protein CASSFSGGNTDTQYF. The rearrangement links TRBV11-2 to TRBJ2-3; 10 nucleotides match TRBD2. Germline loops: CDR1 SGHAT, CDR2 FQNNGV. This CDR3 has 15 amino acids. Trimming at V came to 3 bases and at J to 2 bases, leaving 2 bases not matched to a gene.

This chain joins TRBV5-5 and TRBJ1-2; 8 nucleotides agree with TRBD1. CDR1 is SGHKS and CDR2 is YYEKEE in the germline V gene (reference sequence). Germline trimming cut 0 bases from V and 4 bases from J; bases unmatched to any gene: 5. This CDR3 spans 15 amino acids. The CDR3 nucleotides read TGTGCCAGCAGCTTGGTCAGGGGGCACTCCTATGGCTACACCTTC. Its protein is CASSLVRGHSYGYTF.

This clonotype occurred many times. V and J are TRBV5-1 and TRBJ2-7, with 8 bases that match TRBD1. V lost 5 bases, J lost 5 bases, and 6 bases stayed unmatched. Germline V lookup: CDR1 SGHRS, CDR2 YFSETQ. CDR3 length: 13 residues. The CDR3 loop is CASRSGQENEQYF. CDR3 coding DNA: TGCGCCAGCAGATCGGGACAGGAAAACGAGCAGTACTTC. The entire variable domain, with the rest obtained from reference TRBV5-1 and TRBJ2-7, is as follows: KAGVTQTPRYLIKTRGQQVTLSCSPISGHRSVSWYQQTPGQGLQFLFEYFSETQRNKGNFPGRFSGRQFSNSRSEMNVSTLELGDSALYLCASRSGQENEQYFGPGTRLTVT.

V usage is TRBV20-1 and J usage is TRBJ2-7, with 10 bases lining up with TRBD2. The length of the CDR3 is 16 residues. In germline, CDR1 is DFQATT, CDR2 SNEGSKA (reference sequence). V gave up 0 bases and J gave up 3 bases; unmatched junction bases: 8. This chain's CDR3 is CSARDLAGASNYEQYF. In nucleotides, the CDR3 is TGCAGTGCTAGAGACCTAGCGGGGGCCTCAAACTACGAGCAGTACTTC.

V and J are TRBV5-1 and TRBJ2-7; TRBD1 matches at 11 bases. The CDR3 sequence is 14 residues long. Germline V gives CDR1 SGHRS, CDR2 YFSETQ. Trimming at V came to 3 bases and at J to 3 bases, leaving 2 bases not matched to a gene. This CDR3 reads CASSSGTGGYEQYF. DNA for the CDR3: TGCGCCAGCAGCTCTGGGACAGGGGGCTACGAGCAGTACTTC.

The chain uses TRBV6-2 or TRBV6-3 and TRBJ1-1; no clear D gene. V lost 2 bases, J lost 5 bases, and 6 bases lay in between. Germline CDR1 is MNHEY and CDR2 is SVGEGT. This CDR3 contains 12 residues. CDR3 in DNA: TGTGCCAGCAGTTACATCAATACTGAAGCTTTCTTT. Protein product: CASSYINTEAFF.

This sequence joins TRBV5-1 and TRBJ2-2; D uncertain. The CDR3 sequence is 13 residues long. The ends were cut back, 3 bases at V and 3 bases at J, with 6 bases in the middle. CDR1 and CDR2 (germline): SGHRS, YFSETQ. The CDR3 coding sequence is TGCGCCAGCAGCTCCCTCGACACCGGGGAGCTGTTTTTT. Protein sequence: CASSSLDTGELFF.